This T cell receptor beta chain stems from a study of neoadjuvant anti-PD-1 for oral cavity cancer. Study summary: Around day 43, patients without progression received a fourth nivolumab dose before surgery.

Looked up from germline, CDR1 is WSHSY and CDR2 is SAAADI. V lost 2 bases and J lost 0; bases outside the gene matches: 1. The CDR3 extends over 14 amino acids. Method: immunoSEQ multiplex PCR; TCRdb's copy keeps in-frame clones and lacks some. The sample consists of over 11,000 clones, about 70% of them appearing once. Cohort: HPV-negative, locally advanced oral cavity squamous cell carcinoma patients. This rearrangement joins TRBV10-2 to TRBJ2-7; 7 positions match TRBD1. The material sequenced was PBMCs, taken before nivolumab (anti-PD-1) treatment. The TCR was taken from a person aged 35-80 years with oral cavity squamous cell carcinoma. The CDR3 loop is CASSERDSSYEQYF. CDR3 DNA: TGCGCCAGCAGTGAGAGGGACAGCTCCTACGAGCAGTACTTC.